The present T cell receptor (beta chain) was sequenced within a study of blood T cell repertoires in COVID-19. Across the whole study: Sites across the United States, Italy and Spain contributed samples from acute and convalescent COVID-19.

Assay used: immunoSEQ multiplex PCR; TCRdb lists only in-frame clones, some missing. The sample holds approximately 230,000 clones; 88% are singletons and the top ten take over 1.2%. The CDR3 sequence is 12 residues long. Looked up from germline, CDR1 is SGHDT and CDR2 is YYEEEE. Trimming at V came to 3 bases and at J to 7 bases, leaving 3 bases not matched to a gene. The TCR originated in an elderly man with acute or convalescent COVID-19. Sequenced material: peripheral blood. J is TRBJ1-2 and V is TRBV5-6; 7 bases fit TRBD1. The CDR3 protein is CASSYTGVGYTF. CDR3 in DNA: TGTGCCAGCAGCTACACAGGGGTTGGCTACACCTTC.